Given below is one T cell receptor beta chain in context. No antigen is known for it. These data originate in a study of cytomegalovirus exposure and HLA in healthy donors. Study-wide context: Earlier, about 179 million T cells were analyzed, and approximately 110 million unique TCR beta sequences were found among them. Overall study results and limits: The majority of CMV-associated TCR beta chains were reported as apparently HLA-restricted in a later analysis. Later analysis identified a missense DCLRE1C variant that was linked to TCR beta V- and J-gene trimming. A later analysis appeared to link common viral pathogens to several of the most significant clusters.

13 Jbeta primers and 60 Vbeta primers were used for the PCR. Clones were read by immunoSEQ multiplex PCR, and TCRdb kept only the in-frame ones, dropping some. This table holds about 120,000 clones, less than 80% found once. This clonotype was sampled from a man aged 30 to 45 in good health and CMV-seronegative. Material: PBMCs.

The CDR3 DNA is TGTGCCAGCAAAACTGGACAAGAAGGGTCACCCCTCCACTTT. Residues: CASKTGQEGSPLHF. The chain joins TRBV6-4 to TRBJ1-6, with TRBD1 as a possible D gene (5 bases). The germline gives CDR1 MRHNA, CDR2 SNTAGT. This CDR3 region has 14 residues. V shed 7 bases and J shed 10 bases, with 17 bases lying between them.